Sequencing of this TCR beta chain was carried out in a study of blood T cell repertoires in COVID-19. Study-level background: Researchers got acute and convalescent COVID-19 samples from the United States, Italy and Spain. From T cells, B-cell-depleted T cells, or PBMCs came the material, which was cDNA or gDNA.

Losses at the gene ends were 3 bases for V and 4 bases for J; bases not matched to a gene: 8. The CDR3 is 15 amino acids. Germline CDR1 reads SGHKS; CDR2 reads YYEKEE (reference sequence). Enrolled during active infection, Seattle patients were then followed longitudinally. Generated by immunoSEQ multiplex PCR, the TCRdb table keeps only in-frame clones and is missing some. The profile shows hundreds of thousands of clones, approximately 88% of them singletons. Sequencing was carried out using peripheral blood. The V and J genes are TRBV5-5 and TRBJ2-3, with TRBD2 identical over 7 bases. This clonotype was sampled from a woman in her twenties or thirties with COVID-19, enrolled during active disease. CDR3 loop: CASSSGNREADTQYF. The CDR3 nucleotides are TGTGCCAGCAGCTCCGGGAACCGGGAGGCAGATACGCAGTATTTT.